The 25 T cell receptor beta chains reported below all come from one sample, sequenced in a study of cytomegalovirus exposure and HLA in healthy donors. The PCR employed 60 Vbeta primers together with 13 Jbeta primers. The data were produced by immunoSEQ multiplex PCR, yet TCRdb's version contains in-frame clones alone and is incomplete. The sample comprises around 300,000 clones, 65% to 85% of which are singletons, and around 2.3% rests with the top ten. Sequencing was done on a sample of PBMCs. The source is a female donor in good health and CMV-seronegative.

The rearrangement joins TRBV29-1 to TRBJ2-7, with TRBD1 identical over 9 bases. From germline, CDR1 is SQVTM and CDR2 ANQGSEA. The CDR3 contains 13 residues. V dropped 6 bases and J dropped 3; count of bases not matched to a gene: 6. The CDR3 spells CSVLQGAIYEQYF. DNA for the CDR3: TGCAGCGTGCTACAGGGGGCGATCTACGAGCAGTACTTC.

The rearrangement uses TRBV4-1 and TRBJ1-6; no reliable D call. Germline V gives CDR1 MGHRA, CDR2 YSYEKL. V lost 4 bases to trimming and J lost 8 bases, with 12 bases between them. There are 14 residues in the CDR3. The CDR3 region has the DNA TGCGCCAGCAGCCCCTTCGGGGATGATTCACCCCTCCACTTT. It specifies CASSPFGDDSPLHF.

This chain uses TRBV6-6 with TRBJ1-1, with D perhaps TRBD1 (6 bases). Germline loops: CDR1 MNHNY, CDR2 SVGAGI (reference sequence). The CDR3 sequence is 14 residues long. Trimming removed 7 bases at V and 5 bases at J, with 17 bases between. The CDR3 is CASMGGTRRTEAFF. Here the CDR3 DNA reads TGTGCCAGCATGGGGGGGACAAGGAGGACTGAAGCTTTCTTT.

V usage is TRBV19 and J usage is TRBJ1-5; 7 nucleotides match TRBD1. V was clipped by 6 bases and J by 7 bases; unmatched bases: 6. CDR3 length equals 13 residues. Looked up from germline, CDR1 is LNHDA and CDR2 is SQIVND (reference sequence). The DNA for the CDR3 is TGTGCCAGTAGGCCGACAGGGTCACAGCCCCAGCATTTT. The encoded protein is CASRPTGSQPQHF.

This clone has only one observation. J is TRBJ2-7 and V is TRBV10-2; TRBD1 aligns across 7 bases. The V gene's germline CDR1 is WSHSY and CDR2 SAAADI. The CDR3 contains 14 residues. V shed 4 bases and J 4 bases; nucleotides not matched to a gene: 7. The CDR3 loop reads CASSGHTGAYEQYF. CDR3 nucleotides: TGCGCCAGCAGTGGGCACACAGGGGCTTACGAGCAGTACTTC.

The chain carries TRBV13 and TRBJ2-7, with 9 bases aligning to TRBD2. The CDR3 contains 16 residues. Germline V gene sequence: CDR1 PRHDT, CDR2 FYEKMQ (reference sequence). Trimming removed 5 bases from V and 0 bases from J; junction bases left unmatched: 8. Here the CDR3 reads CASSALRTSASYEQYF. The CDR3 bases are TGTGCCAGCAGCGCCCTAAGGACTAGCGCCTCCTACGAGCAGTACTTC.

The gene calls are TRBV9 and TRBJ2-1; 12 bases agree with TRBD2. Germline V lookup: CDR1 SGDLS, CDR2 YYNGEE. This CDR3 contains 17 residues. J was trimmed by 4 bases and V by 3 bases; bases with no gene match: 8. The CDR3 spells CASSARTSGIGYNEQFF. The CDR3 DNA reads as TGTGCCAGCAGCGCCAGGACTAGCGGGATCGGTTACAATGAGCAGTTCTTC.

Remarks on this clone: A read error may produce the germline difference seen at one junction end. V is TRBV7-9 and J is TRBJ2-7; TRBD1 might be the D (6 bases). Germline CDR1 reads SEHNR; CDR2 reads FQNEAQ (reference sequence). This CDR3 has 11 amino acids. CDR3 protein: CSSSKADRADF. As DNA, the CDR3 is TGTTCCAGCTCCAAAGCGGACAGAGCCGACTTC.

This chain joins TRBV10-3 and TRBJ2-3; a weak D match, TRBD2 (6 bases). CDR1 and CDR2 (germline): ENHRY, SYGVKD. The length of the CDR3 is 13 residues. The V and J ends lost 7 bases and 0 bases respectively, with 8 bases between them. The CDR3 is CAIKAGSTDTQYF. The CDR3, as DNA: TGTGCCATCAAGGCGGGAAGCACAGATACGCAGTATTTT.

The gene calls are TRBV5-1 and TRBJ1-1; 7 bases line up with TRBD1. Germline CDR1 reads SGHRS; CDR2 reads YFSETQ. Trimming removed 4 bases from V and 0 bases from J; junction bases left unmatched: 6. The CDR3 consists of 15 residues. Here the CDR3 reads CASSDMTGLNTEAFF. CDR3 sequence (DNA): TGCGCCAGCAGCGACATGACAGGGTTGAACACTGAAGCTTTCTTT.

This chain uses TRBV6-1 with TRBJ2-1; 10 bases line up with TRBD1. The V segment lost 5 bases and the J segment 8 bases; nucleotides outside the gene matches: 9. Germline V gene data show CDR1 as MNHNS and CDR2 as SASEGT. This CDR3 is built from 15 residues. As DNA, the CDR3 is TGTGCCAGCAGTTCGGACAGGGGGGGTATAGATGAGCAGTTCTTC. Its protein product is CASSSDRGGIDEQFF.

The V gene is TRBV27, the J gene TRBJ2-5; 9 positions agree with TRBD1. The length of the CDR3 is 15 residues. CDR1 MNHEY and CDR2 SMNVEV come from the germline V gene (reference sequence). With V trimmed by 5 bases and J by 6 bases, 10 bases remained unmatched. This CDR3 reads CASSVGQGTWKTQYF. The CDR3 region has the DNA TGTGCCAGCAGTGTCGGACAGGGGACGTGGAAGACCCAGTACTTC.

The rearrangement links TRBV5-4 to TRBJ1-2; D is unclear. Germline CDR1 SGHNT, CDR2 YYREEE (reference sequence). This CDR3 comprises 12 residues. V shed 0 bases and J shed 6 bases, with 6 bases lying between them. The CDR3 DNA follows: TGTGCCAGCAGCTTGGACAATAATGGCTACACCTTC. Translated: CASSLDNNGYTF. Full variable domain (missing parts from reference TRBV5-4 and TRBJ1-2): ETGVTQSPTHLIKTRGQQVTLRCSSQSGHNTVSWYQQALGQGPQFIFQYYREEENGRGNFPPRFSGLQFPNYSSELNVNALELDDSALYLCASSLDNNGYTFGSGTRLTVV.

The chain couples TRBV2 to TRBJ2-7, with D possibly TRBD2 on 5 matching bases. Germline CDR1 SNHLY, CDR2 FYNNEI. V was pared by 7 bases and J by 4 bases, with 14 bases between. This CDR3 contains 13 residues. The CDR3: CASTGIGGYEQYF. The DNA of the CDR3 is TGTGCCAGCACCGGGATAGGAGGTTACGAGCAGTACTTC. Drawing the rest from reference TRBV2 and TRBJ2-7, the complete variable domain is EPEVTQTPSHQVTQMGQEVILRCVPISNHLYFYWYRQILGQKVEFLVSFYNNEISEKSEIFDDQFSVERPDGSNFTLKIRSTKLEDSAMYFCASTGIGGYEQYFGPGTRLTVT.

In the case of this clone: The sample carries other DNA sequences with the same CDR3. The chain has TRBV2 and TRBJ2-7, with 8 positions matching TRBD1. V was pared by 5 bases and J by 6 bases, with 9 bases of the junction left unmatched. The CDR3 length is 14 residues. Germline lookup yields CDR1 SNHLY and CDR2 FYNNEI. The CDR3 region is CASSKGQGVGEQYF. Here the CDR3 DNA reads TGTGCCAGCAGTAAAGGACAGGGTGTCGGCGAGCAGTACTTC. Based on the CDR3 plus reference TRBV2 and TRBJ2-7, the full variable domain is EPEVTQTPSHQVTQMGQEVILRCVPISNHLYFYWYRQILGQKVEFLVSFYNNEISEKSEIFDDQFSVERPDGSNFTLKIRSTKLEDSAMYFCASSKGQGVGEQYFGPGTRLTVT.

The rearrangement links TRBV2 to TRBJ1-5, with 7 bases that match TRBD1. The CDR3 totals 15 residues. Germline CDR1 and CDR2: SNHLY and FYNNEI. Trimming took 4 bases from V and 3 from J; bases not matched to a gene: 6. In nucleotides, the CDR3 is TGTGCCAGCAGTGGCGACAGGGTAAACAATCAGCCCCAGCATTTT. Its protein is CASSGDRVNNQPQHF.

The V call is TRBV2, the J call TRBJ1-1; TRBD1 might be the D (5 bases). V lost 4 bases and J lost 0, with 6 bases in between. The CDR3 is 13 amino acids. Germline V CDR1 and CDR2: SNHLY, FYNNEI. The CDR3 bases are TGTGCCAGCAGTGGACAGATGAACACTGAAGCTTTCTTT. This translates into CASSGQMNTEAFF.

The V call is TRBV28, the J call TRBJ2-1; 10 positions agree with TRBD2. This CDR3 is 14 amino acids long. CDR1 is MDHEN and CDR2 is SYDVKM in the germline V gene. The trim removed 4 bases at V and 7 bases at J, leaving 4 bases unmatched. The DNA for the CDR3 is TGTGCCAGCAGTTCTAGCGGGAGCCTAAATGAGCAGTTCTTC. Its protein is CASSSSGSLNEQFF. Filled out from reference TRBV28 and TRBJ2-1, the complete variable domain reads DVKVTQSSRYLVKRTGEKVFLECVQDMDHENMFWYRQDPGLGLRLIYFSYDVKMKEKGDIPEGYSVSREKKERFSLILESASTNQTSMYLCASSSSGSLNEQFFGPGTRLTVL.

This clone appeared a few times. The rearrangement links TRBV19 to TRBJ2-1, with 8 positions matching TRBD2. The CDR3 consists of 22 residues. The J segment lost 0 bases and the V segment lost 9 bases, leaving 28 bases of the junction unmatched. Per germline, CDR1 LNHDA and CDR2 SQIVND (reference sequence). The DNA for the CDR3 is TGTGCCAGCAGCGAACCTCCGTACAGCGGGAGACTTCGGCACAGCTCCTACAATGAGCAGTTCTTC. This encodes CASSEPPYSGRLRHSSYNEQFF.

The chain has TRBV19 and TRBJ1-1, with 7 positions matching TRBD1. This CDR3 has 12 residues. The V gene's germline CDR1 is LNHDA and CDR2 SQIVND (reference sequence). With 8 bases clipped from V and 6 bases from J, the junction kept 6 bases outside the gene matches. CDR3 sequence: CASLDRVAEAFF. CDR3 sequence (DNA): TGTGCCAGTCTCGACAGGGTTGCTGAAGCTTTCTTT.

The chain uses TRBV30 and TRBJ2-7; the D is unclear. The CDR3 extends over 13 amino acids. In germline, CDR1 is GTSNPN, CDR2 SVGIG (reference sequence). The V and J ends lost 0 bases and 2 bases respectively, with 8 bases between them. CDR3 DNA: TGTGCCTGGAGTGTCGGAGACGCCTACGAGCAGTACTTC. As protein: CAWSVGDAYEQYF.

The chain combines TRBV11-2 with TRBJ2-1, with TRBD2 matching 9 bases. J gave up 3 bases and V 8 bases, and 5 bases lay outside the gene matches. The germline V gene has CDR1 SGHAT and CDR2 FQNNGV. This CDR3 has 14 amino acids. CDR3 in DNA: TGTGCCAGCTCTTCGACTAGCGGCTACAATGAGCAGTTCTTC. Protein sequence: CASSSTSGYNEQFF.

The chain links TRBV7-2 to TRBJ2-1, with D perhaps matching TRBD2 (6 bases). The CDR3 runs 15 residues. Germline CDR1 and CDR2: SGHTA and FQGNSA. Trimming removed 1 base from V and 4 bases from J, with 11 bases in between. CDR3 DNA: TGTGCCAGCAGCTTAGTTAGCGGAGATTACAATGAGCAGTTCTTC. It yields the protein CASSLVSGDYNEQFF.

The CDR3 DNA follows: TGTGCCAGCAGCCGTTTCGATGAGCAGTTCTTC. This gives the protein CASSRFDEQFF. The chain is built from TRBV28 and TRBJ2-1; D gene ambiguous. CDR3 size: 11 residues. Germline V CDR1 and CDR2: MDHEN, SYDVKM. Trimming removed 6 bases from V and 8 bases from J, with 8 bases in between.

This clone occurred a few times. V gene TRBV19 combines with J gene TRBJ2-5; 10 bases agree with TRBD1. The closer fit of TRBJ2-7 to the DNA end suggests the J call may be wrong. Germline V lookup: CDR1 LNHDA, CDR2 SQIVND (reference sequence). This CDR3 spans 14 amino acids. The CDR3 nucleotides read TGTGCCAGTAGTATCGGACAGGGGGCCTACGAGCAGTACTTC. This sequence encodes CASSIGQGAYEQYF.